A single sample is the source of the 9 T cell receptor beta chains below, sequenced in a study of T cells in Graves' hyperthyroidism and ophthalmopathy. What was amplified from RNA transcripts were TCR beta CDR3 regions. First-round RT-PCR of the TCR CDR3 relied on the HTBI primer set. TCRdb fed the multiplex PCR reads into MiXCR, producing one record per CDR3 protein. In the table there are roughly 510,000 distinct CDR3 sequences, 40% to 50% of which are singletons. The sequenced sample consisted of peripheral blood or thyroid tissue (not recorded which). These receptors were obtained from an adult woman with Graves' disease, either hyperthyroidism or ophthalmopathy (not recorded which).

The chain joins TRBV5-5 to TRBJ1-1; D gene ambiguous. The V end lost 2 bases, the J end lost 8 bases, and 10 bases lay between the germline ends. CDR3 size: 12 residues. Per the germline V gene, CDR1 is SGHKS and CDR2 is YYEKEE (reference sequence). CDR3 amino acids: CASSLRASEAFF. The CDR3 bases are TGTGCCAGCAGCTTACGGGCCTCGGAAGCTTTCTTT.

This clonotype was recorded many times. The chain combines TRBV14 with TRBJ2-2; 8 nucleotides agree with TRBD1. Germline CDR1 is SGHDN and CDR2 is FVKESK. This CDR3 has 18 amino acids. V gave up 4 bases and J gave up 9 bases; unmatched junction bases: 19. CDR3 residues: CASSPRVGVRGHSRELFF. The CDR3, as DNA: TGTGCCAGCAGCCCCAGGGTCGGTGTCAGGGGGCATTCGAGGGAGCTGTTTTTT.

Ten or more counts support this clonotype. The V call is TRBV11-2, the J call TRBJ1-2; no firm D call. The germline CDR1 and CDR2 sequences are SGHAT and FQNNGV. There are 16 residues in the CDR3. V was trimmed by 4 bases and J by 0 bases, leaving 15 bases between them. The chain's CDR3 is CASSSNGVNANYGYTF. The CDR3 DNA follows: TGTGCCAGCAGCTCCAACGGGGTGAATGCTAACTATGGCTACACCTTC. Full variable domain (outside the CDR3, taken from reference TRBV11-2 and TRBJ1-2): EAGVAQSPRYKIIEKRQSVAFWCNPISGHATLYWYQQILGQGPKLLIQFQNNGVVDDSQLPKDRFSAERLKGVDSTLKIQPAKLEDSAVYLCASSSNGVNANYGYTFGSGTRLTVV.

This clonotype came up many times. This CDR3 fails to terminate in the conserved phenylalanine or tryptophan, so it likely reflects a read error. Because the CDR3's place on the DNA is in doubt, the DNA is left out and the CDR3 is given as listed by TCRdb. V usage is TRBV5-1 and J usage is TRBJ1-1. Germline V gene sequence: CDR1 SGHRS, CDR2 YFSETQ. A total of 8 residues make up the CDR3, ends included. The CDR3: CASSLERL.

This clonotype was observed at least ten times. The rearrangement joins TRBV19 to TRBJ1-5; 8 positions agree with TRBD1. Germline V gives CDR1 LNHDA, CDR2 SQIVND (reference sequence). V was pared by 11 bases and J by 3 bases, with 6 bases of the junction left unmatched. The CDR3 runs to 13 residues. DNA for the CDR3: TGTGCCGCCTCGGACAGGGACAATCAGCCCCAGCATTTT. Encoded protein: CAASDRDNQPQHF.

The chain combines TRBV19 with TRBJ2-7; the match to TRBD1 covers 8 bases. The V segment lost 4 bases and the J segment 0 bases; nucleotides outside the gene matches: 5. This CDR3 is built from 15 residues. CDR1 is LNHDA, CDR2 SQIVND, per germline (reference sequence). CDR3 bases: TGTGCCAGTAGTACCCGTGGGACAGGCTCCTACGAGCAGTACTTC. Translating gives CASSTRGTGSYEQYF.

This clonotype was seen at least ten times. The chain uses TRBV11-2 and TRBJ2-7; D is possibly TRBD2 (6 bases). The CDR3 extends over 14 amino acids. Germline lookup yields CDR1 SGHAT and CDR2 FQNNGV. V was pared by 1 base and J by 4 bases, with 11 bases between. The CDR3 bases are TGTGCCAGCAGCTTAGGCCATGGGGGGTACGAGCAGTACTTC. Translation gives CASSLGHGGYEQYF. Drawing the rest from reference TRBV11-2 and TRBJ2-7, the complete variable domain is EAGVAQSPRYKIIEKRQSVAFWCNPISGHATLYWYQQILGQGPKLLIQFQNNGVVDDSQLPKDRFSAERLKGVDSTLKIQPAKLEDSAVYLCASSLGHGGYEQYFGPGTRLTVT.

The chain combines TRBV9 with TRBJ1-3; possibly TRBD1 for D (5 bases). CDR3 length equals 14 residues. Trimming shortened V by 0 bases and J by 4 bases, and 8 bases separated the two germline ends. Germline values: CDR1 SGDLS, CDR2 YYNGEE. CDR3 region: CASSVGGEGNTIYF. The DNA for the CDR3 is TGTGCCAGCAGCGTAGGGGGGGAAGGAAACACCATATATTTT.

At least ten counts were recorded for this clonotype. This chain uses TRBV25-1 with TRBJ1-1; 12 bases match TRBD1. The CDR3 length is 16 residues. CDR1 and CDR2 from the germline V gene are MGHDK and SYGVNS. Trimming at V came to 6 bases and at J to 6 bases, leaving 11 bases not matched to a gene. CDR3 region: CASRYGTGGLSSEAFF. The CDR3 DNA sequence: TGTGCCAGCAGATACGGGACAGGGGGCCTTAGCTCTGAAGCTTTCTTT.